The sequence of this TCR beta chain was determined in a study of human T cells and chemical hapten exposure. The time point: pre-sensitization, week 0. Treatment given: therapeutic diphenylcyclopropenone sensitization with weekly scalp DPC. The CDR3 loop spans 11 amino acids. V was pared by 8 bases and J by 7 bases, with 12 bases between. Germline CDR1 reads SGHTA; CDR2 reads FQGNSA. Each cDNA molecule in the library carried unique molecular identifiers. TCRdb reprocessed the RACE reads with MiXCR, giving one entry per CDR3 protein. The repertoire includes approximately 60,000 distinct CDR3 sequences, around 11% of them detected once, and 3% to 4.5% sits in the top ten. Study results and limitations: The count of PT1 expanded TCRs correlated positively with patch test score.

About this clonotype itself: The antigen is not known.

The sample was whole blood, taken in connection with sensitization to the hapten diphenylcyclopropenone (DPC). This clonotype was obtained from a woman in her thirties or forties with alopecia areata. Some clones in this sample may be carry-over from other donors' samples. This sequence joins TRBV7-2 and TRBJ2-7, with D perhaps matching TRBD1 or TRBD2 (5 bases each). CDR3 loop: CASGAGLEQYF. CDR3 DNA sequence: TGTGCCAGCGGGGCGGGTTTGGAGCAGTACTTC.